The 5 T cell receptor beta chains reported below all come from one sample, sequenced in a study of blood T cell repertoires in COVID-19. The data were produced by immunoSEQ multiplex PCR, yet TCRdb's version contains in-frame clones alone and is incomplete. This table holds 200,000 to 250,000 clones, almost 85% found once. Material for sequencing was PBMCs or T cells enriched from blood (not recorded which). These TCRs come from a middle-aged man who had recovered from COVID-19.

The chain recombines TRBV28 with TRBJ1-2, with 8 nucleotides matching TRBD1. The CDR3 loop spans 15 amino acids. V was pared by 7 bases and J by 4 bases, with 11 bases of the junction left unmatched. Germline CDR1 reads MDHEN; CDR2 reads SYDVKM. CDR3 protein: CASTLIRTGPYGYTF. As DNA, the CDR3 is TGTGCCAGCACCCTCATAAGGACAGGGCCCTATGGCTACACCTTC.

The CDR3 bases are TGTGCCAGCAGTTTAAAACCGAGCTATGGCTACACCTTC. This codes for CASSLKPSYGYTF. V gene TRBV12-3 or TRBV12-4 combines with J gene TRBJ1-2; D call uncertain. Trimming left V 2 bases short and J 4 bases short, with 8 bases between. This CDR3 region has 13 residues.

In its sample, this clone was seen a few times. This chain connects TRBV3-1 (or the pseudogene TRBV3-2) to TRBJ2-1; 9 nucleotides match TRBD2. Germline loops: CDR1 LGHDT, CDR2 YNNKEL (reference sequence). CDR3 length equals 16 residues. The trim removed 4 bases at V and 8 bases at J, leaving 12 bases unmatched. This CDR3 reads CASSRRSRGGGDEQFF. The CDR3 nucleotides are TGTGCCAGCAGCCGTCGATCTCGCGGGGGGGGTGATGAGCAGTTCTTC.

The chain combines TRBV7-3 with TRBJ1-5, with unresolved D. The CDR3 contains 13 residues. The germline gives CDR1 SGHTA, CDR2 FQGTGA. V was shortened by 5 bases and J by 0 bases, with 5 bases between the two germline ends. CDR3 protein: CASSANSNQPQHF. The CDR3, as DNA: TGTGCCAGCAGCGCTAATAGCAATCAGCCCCAGCATTTT.

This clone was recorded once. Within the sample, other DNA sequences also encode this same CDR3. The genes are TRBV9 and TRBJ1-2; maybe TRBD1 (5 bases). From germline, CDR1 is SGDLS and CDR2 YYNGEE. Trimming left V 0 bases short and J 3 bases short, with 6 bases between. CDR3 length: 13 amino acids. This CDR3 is CASSVGGDYGYTF. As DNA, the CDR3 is TGTGCCAGCAGCGTAGGGGGCGACTATGGCTACACCTTC.